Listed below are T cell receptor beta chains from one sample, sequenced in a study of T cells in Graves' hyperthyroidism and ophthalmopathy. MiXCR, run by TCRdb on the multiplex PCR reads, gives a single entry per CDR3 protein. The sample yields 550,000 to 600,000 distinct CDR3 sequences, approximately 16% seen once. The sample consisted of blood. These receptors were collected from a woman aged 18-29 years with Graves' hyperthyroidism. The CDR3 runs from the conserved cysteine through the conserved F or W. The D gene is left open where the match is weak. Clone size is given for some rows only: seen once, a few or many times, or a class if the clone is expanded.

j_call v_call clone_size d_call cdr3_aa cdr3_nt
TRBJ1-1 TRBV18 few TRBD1 CASSFRGQAPNTEAFF TGTGCCAGCTCATTCAGGGGGCAGGCACCCAACACTGAAGCTTTCTTT
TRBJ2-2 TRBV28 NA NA CASSPIRLGNTGELFF TGTGCCAGCAGTCCTATACGGTTAGGTAACACCGGGGAGCTGTTTTTT
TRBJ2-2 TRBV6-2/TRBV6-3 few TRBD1 CASSGDRVTGELFF TGTGCCAGCAGTGGGGACAGGGTGACCGGGGAGCTGTTTTTT
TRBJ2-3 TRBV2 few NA CASSYYKQSRRAGDTQYF TGTGCCAGCAGTTACTATAAACAAAGCAGGAGGGCCGGAGATACGCAGTATTTT
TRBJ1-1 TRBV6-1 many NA CASRLAGGTEAFF TGTGCCAGCAGGTTAGCAGGTGGTACTGAAGCTTTCTTT
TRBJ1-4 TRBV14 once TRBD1 CASSLRQGAAEKLFF TGTGCCAGCAGCCTCAGACAGGGGGCCGCTGAAAAACTGTTTTTT
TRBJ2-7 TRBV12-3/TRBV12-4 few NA CASNPAGQGYEQYF TGTGCCAGCAATCCTGCGGGGCAGGGCTACGAGCAGTACTTC
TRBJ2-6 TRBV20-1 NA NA CSAPPGGQLSGANVLTF TGCAGTGCTCCCCCCGGCGGACAGCTCTCTGGGGCCAACGTCCTGACTTTC
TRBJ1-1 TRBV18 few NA CASSLGPRDPEAFF TGTGCCAGCTCACTGGGACCCCGAGACCCTGAAGCTTTCTTT
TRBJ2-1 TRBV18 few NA CASSSNLEQFF TGTGCCAGCTCGTCCAACCTTGAGCAGTTCTTC
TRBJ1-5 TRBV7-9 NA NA CASSNPTQPQHF TGTGCCAGCAGCAACCCAACTCAGCCCCAGCATTTT
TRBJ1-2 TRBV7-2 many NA CASSPRWGGGYTF TGTGCCAGCAGCCCGAGGTGGGGTGGCGGCTACACCTTC
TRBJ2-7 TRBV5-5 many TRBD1 CASSGRDRSYEQYF TGTGCCAGCAGCGGCCGGGACAGGTCCTACGAGCAGTACTTC
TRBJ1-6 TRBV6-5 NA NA CASSYSYSPLHF TGTGCCAGCAGTTACTCGTATTCACCCCTCCACTTT